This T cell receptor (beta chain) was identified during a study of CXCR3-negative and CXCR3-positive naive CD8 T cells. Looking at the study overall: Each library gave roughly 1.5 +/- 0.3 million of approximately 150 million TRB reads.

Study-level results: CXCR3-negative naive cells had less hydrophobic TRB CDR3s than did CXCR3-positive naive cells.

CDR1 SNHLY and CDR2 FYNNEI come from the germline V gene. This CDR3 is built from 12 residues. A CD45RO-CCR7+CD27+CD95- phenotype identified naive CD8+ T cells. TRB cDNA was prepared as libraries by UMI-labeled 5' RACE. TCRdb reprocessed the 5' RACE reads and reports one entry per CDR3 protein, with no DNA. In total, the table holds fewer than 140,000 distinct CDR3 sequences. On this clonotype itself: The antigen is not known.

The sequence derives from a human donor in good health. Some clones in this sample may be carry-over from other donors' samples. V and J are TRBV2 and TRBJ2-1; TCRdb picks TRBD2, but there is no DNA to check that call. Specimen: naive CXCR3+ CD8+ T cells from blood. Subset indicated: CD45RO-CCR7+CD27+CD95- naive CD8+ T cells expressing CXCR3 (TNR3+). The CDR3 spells CASRASEDEQFF.